A selection of T cell receptor beta chains follows, all from one sample in a study of CD8 T cells in Susac syndrome. Via MiXCR, TCRdb re-called the immunoSEQ multiplex PCR reads, giving one row per CDR3 protein. The table shows approximately 170,000 distinct CDR3 sequences, with approximately 93% occurring only once. The source material was CD4+ T cells from PBMCs. These receptors all stem from a human donor with multiple sclerosis. Each CDR3 is given with its conserved first and last residue. The order of the fields is V gene, J gene, clone size, D gene, CDR3 protein, CDR3 DNA. D genes are given only for firm matches. A clone size is listed for some rows: how often the clone was seen (once, few, many), or a class if it is expanded.

TRBV6-2/TRBV6-3	TRBJ2-4	NA	TRBD1	CASSTGRGPPPNIQYF	TGTGCCAGCAGCACTGGAAGGGGGCCTCCGCCAAACATTCAGTACTTC
TRBV28	TRBJ1-4	NA	NA	CASSASLPGKKLFF	TGTGCCAGCAGTGCCTCCCTCCCTGGGAAAAAACTGTTTTTT
TRBV16	TRBJ1-2	NA	NA	CASSQSEITHSYGYTF	TGTGCCAGCAGCCAATCGGAAATCACACACAGCTATGGCTACACCTTC
TRBV14	TRBJ2-7	NA	NA	CASRIRGHYEQYF	TGTGCCAGCAGGATTAGGGGCCACTACGAGCAGTACTTC
TRBV7-2	TRBJ1-2	NA	NA	CASSRDRTFYGYTF	TGTGCCAGCAGCCGCGACAGGACGTTCTATGGCTACACCTTC
TRBV29-1	TRBJ1-2	NA	NA	CSVGVFGGYTF	TGCAGCGTCGGGGTGTTCGGGGGCTACACCTTC
TRBV19	TRBJ1-1	NA	NA	CASSWRSGKVNTEAFF	TGTGCCAGTAGTTGGAGGTCAGGGAAGGTGAACACTGAAGCTTTCTTT
TRBV15	TRBJ2-7	NA	NA	CATRDSSYEQYF	TGTGCCACCAGGGACAGCTCCTACGAGCAGTACTTC
TRBV6-2/TRBV6-3	TRBJ2-1	NA	NA	CASSYYGHEQFF	TGTGCCAGCAGTTATTATGGTCATGAGCAGTTCTTC
TRBV5-6	TRBJ1-4	NA	NA	CASSLKRHRLFF	TGTGCCAGCAGCTTAAAAAGACATAGACTGTTTTTT
TRBV20-1	TRBJ1-1	once	NA	CSARGRLGGRTEVFF	TGCAGTGCTAGAGGCCGGTTGGGGGGTCGGACTGAAGTTTTCTTT
TRBV6-4	TRBJ1-2	NA	NA	CASSEQPGTLNYGYTF	TGTGCCAGCAGTGAACAACCCGGGACCCTTAACTATGGCTACACCTTC
TRBV4-3	TRBJ2-1	NA	NA	CASSQDRGGGDEQFF	TGCGCCAGCAGCCAAGATAGGGGAGGGGGGGATGAGCAGTTCTTC
TRBV3-1	TRBJ2-7	NA	NA	CASSHGVWYEQYF	TGTGCCAGCAGCCACGGGGTCTGGTACGAGCAGTACTTC
TRBV29-1	TRBJ2-1	NA	TRBD2	CSVGGVAGGSNEQFF	TGCAGCGTTGGAGGGGTAGCGGGAGGTTCGAATGAGCAGTTCTTC
TRBV27	TRBJ1-1	NA	NA	CASRPGSPTGAEAFF	TGTGCCAGCAGACCGGGTAGCCCCACAGGAGCTGAAGCTTTCTTT
TRBV30	TRBJ2-1	NA	TRBD1	CAWSRTGTYNEQFF	TGTGCCTGGAGTAGGACAGGGACCTACAATGAGCAGTTCTTC